Detailed here is one T cell receptor beta chain. Antigen specificity is unknown. The CDR3 runs 15 residues. Trimming shortened V by 0 bases and J by 3 bases, and 10 bases separated the two germline ends. Germline assignment: CDR1 SGDLS and CDR2 YYNGEE. The record originates from a study of identical twins. Overall study results and limits: High-abundance cord blood beta clonotypes had fewer insertions; memory repertoires showed none. Out-of-frame alpha sequences common to twins exhibited an excess of low generation probability.

TCRdb re-analysed the 5' RACE reads in MiXCR, keeping a single row per CDR3 protein. This sample has about 220,000 distinct CDR3 sequences, with less than 9.5% found just once. The material sequenced was memory (CD45RO+) T cells sorted from blood. This chain uses TRBV9 with TRBJ2-1; possibly TRBD1 or TRBD2 for D (5 bases each). This clonotype was obtained from a woman aged 18-35 years in good health. CDR3 protein: CASSVDGGNYNEQFF. CDR3 DNA sequence: TGTGCCAGCAGCGTAGATGGGGGAAACTACAATGAGCAGTTCTTC.